These 13 T cell receptor beta chains share one sample of origin, sequenced in a study of blood T cell repertoires in COVID-19. TCRdb keeps only in-frame clones here, not all; method: immunoSEQ multiplex PCR. The data hold under 85,000 clones, with about three quarters observed a single time. The sequenced sample was peripheral blood. The source is a human donor in a cohort sampled during active COVID-19.

This chain joins TRBV30 and TRBJ1-5, with 7 bases that match TRBD1. Per germline, CDR1 GTSNPN and CDR2 SVGIG (reference sequence). The CDR3 is 13 residues long. The trim removed 4 bases at V and 6 bases at J, leaving 6 bases unmatched. CDR3 nucleotides: TGTGCCTGGAATTCAGGGGGGCGTCAGCCCCAGCATTTT. Amino acid sequence: CAWNSGGRQPQHF. Looking up the rest from reference TRBV30 and TRBJ1-5 gives the full variable domain: SQTIHQWPATLVQPVGSPLSLECTVEGTSNPNLYWYRQAAGRGLQLLFYSVGIGQISSEVPQNLSASRPQDRQFILSSKKLLLSDSGFYLCAWNSGGRQPQHFGDGTRLSIL.

The chain uses TRBV19 and TRBJ1-4, with 8 bases fitting TRBD1. V shed 4 bases and J 7 bases; nucleotides not matched to a gene: 8. CDR1 is LNHDA and CDR2 is SQIVND in the germline V gene (reference sequence). CDR3 length: 15 residues. CDR3 bases: TGTGCCAGTAGTAAAGGGGGACAGGTTATTGAAAAACTGTTTTTT. It yields the protein CASSKGGQVIEKLFF.

This clone was seen only a few times. This chain joins TRBV28 and TRBJ1-4; D gene unclear. V shed 4 bases and J shed 8 bases, with 14 bases lying between them. CDR1 MDHEN and CDR2 SYDVKM come from the germline V gene. The CDR3 runs 14 residues. The CDR3 nucleotides are TGTGCCAGCAGTTCCTCGGTAGTCCGAGAAAAACTGTTTTTT. It yields the protein CASSSSVVREKLFF.

The CDR3 coding sequence is TGTGCCAGCAGTGAACCGTGGGAGGGGCGTGGGCCCCAGCATTTT. Translation gives CASSEPWEGRGPQHF. J is TRBJ1-5 and V is TRBV6-1, with D tentatively TRBD1 (5 bases). The V and J ends lost 2 bases and 9 bases respectively, with 17 bases between them. The CDR3 has 15 residues. Per germline, CDR1 MNHNS and CDR2 SASEGT.

This chain links TRBV5-4 with TRBJ2-7, with 10 bases lining up with TRBD1. Trimming at V came to 3 bases and at J to 7 bases, leaving 7 bases not matched to a gene. This CDR3 region has 14 residues. Germline loops: CDR1 SGHNT, CDR2 YYREEE (reference sequence). DNA of the CDR3: TGTGCCAGCAGCTCGGCGGGACAGGGGTGGGAGCAGTACTTC. Protein product: CASSSAGQGWEQYF.

This clone was recorded only once. The gene calls are TRBV7-8 and TRBJ1-1; the D is unclear. Trimming stripped 1 base from V and 1 base from J, with 7 bases between. Per the germline V gene, CDR1 is SGHVS and CDR2 is FQNEAQ. The CDR3 is made up of 14 amino acids. DNA of the CDR3: TGTGCCAGCAGCTTAGTCGGCGGGAACACTGAAGCTTTCTTT. It encodes CASSLVGGNTEAFF.

V and J are TRBV28 and TRBJ1-6, with 7 bases lining up with TRBD1. J was trimmed by 4 bases and V by 4 bases; bases with no gene match: 7. The CDR3 totals 16 residues. Germline V lookup: CDR1 MDHEN, CDR2 SYDVKM. The CDR3 here is CASSSIRGQYNSPLHF. DNA of the CDR3: TGTGCCAGCAGTTCTATCCGGGGACAGTATAATTCACCCCTCCACTTT. The entire variable domain, with the rest obtained from reference TRBV28 and TRBJ1-6, is as follows: DVKVTQSSRYLVKRTGEKVFLECVQDMDHENMFWYRQDPGLGLRLIYFSYDVKMKEKGDIPEGYSVSREKKERFSLILESASTNQTSMYLCASSSIRGQYNSPLHFGNGTRLTVT.

CDR3 amino acids: CASSVGGADEQYF. The CDR3 DNA follows: TGTGCCAGCAGCGTCGGGGGGGCGGACGAGCAGTACTTC. The chain recombines TRBV9 with TRBJ2-7, with 8 bases lining up with TRBD2. The CDR3 has 13 amino acids. V was clipped by 2 bases and J by 5 bases; unmatched bases: 3. Looked up from germline, CDR1 is SGDLS and CDR2 is YYNGEE.

The chain is built from TRBV5-1 and TRBJ1-3; 10 bases are shared with TRBD1. From germline, CDR1 is SGHRS and CDR2 YFSETQ. The CDR3 is 16 amino acids. J was trimmed by 2 bases and V by 4 bases; bases with no gene match: 6. CDR3 loop: CASSNRDRGTGNTIYF. In DNA form, the CDR3 reads TGCGCCAGCAGCAACCGGGACAGGGGAACTGGAAACACCATATATTTT.

This sequence joins TRBV11-2 and TRBJ2-7; 7 bases are shared with TRBD2. Germline CDR1 reads SGHAT; CDR2 reads FQNNGV. V dropped 1 base and J dropped 3; count of bases not matched to a gene: 18. The CDR3 runs to 19 residues. Here the CDR3 reads CASSLVGGGMSGAYYEQYF. The CDR3 DNA sequence: TGTGCCAGCAGCTTAGTAGGTGGAGGGATGAGCGGGGCCTACTACGAGCAGTACTTC. Supplemented by reference TRBV11-2 and TRBJ2-7, the full variable domain reads EAGVAQSPRYKIIEKRQSVAFWCNPISGHATLYWYQQILGQGPKLLIQFQNNGVVDDSQLPKDRFSAERLKGVDSTLKIQPAKLEDSAVYLCASSLVGGGMSGAYYEQYFGPGTRLTVT.

This sequence joins TRBV4-3 and TRBJ2-2; 10 nucleotides align to TRBD2. In germline, CDR1 is LGHNA, CDR2 YSLEER. This CDR3 has 17 residues. V lost 0 bases and J lost 1; bases outside the gene matches: 2. This chain's CDR3 is CASSQDIAGGNTGELFF. Written as DNA, the CDR3 is TGCGCCAGCAGCCAAGATATAGCGGGGGGGAACACCGGGGAGCTGTTTTTT.

CDR3 in DNA: TGTGCCAGCAGCGAGGGACACGAAAGGGAAAAACTGTTTTTT. This gives the protein CASSEGHEREKLFF. This sequence joins TRBV11-3 and TRBJ1-4, with a weak D call TRBD1 (6 bases). This CDR3 spans 14 amino acids. Between the trimmed V and J ends, which lost 5 bases and 8 bases, there was a span of 15 bases. Germline CDR1 is SGHNT and CDR2 is YENEEA. The full variable domain, its missing parts supplied by reference TRBV11-3 and TRBJ1-4, is EAGVVQSPRYKIIEKKQPVAFWCNPISGHNTLYWYLQNLGQGPELLIRYENEEAVDDSQLPKDRFSAERLKGVDSTLKIQPAELGDSAVYLCASSEGHEREKLFFGSGTQLSVL.

The V gene is TRBV2, the J gene TRBJ1-2; D may be TRBD1 (5 bases). With 0 bases removed from V and 4 bases from J, the gap between germline ends came to 12 bases. CDR1 SNHLY and CDR2 FYNNEI come from the germline V gene. The CDR3 has 15 residues. The CDR3 DNA reads as TGTGCCAGCAGTGAAGCTGGGAGGGGCTCCTATGGCTACACCTTC. This codes for CASSEAGRGSYGYTF.